The clone carrying this T cell receptor beta chain has only a few counts. What it binds is unknown. The investigators introduced synthetic TCR analog templates into each PCR as spikes. Only in-frame clones appear in the TCRdb table, and some are missing; sequencing was by immunoSEQ multiplex PCR. The sample has more than 60,000 clones, roughly 86% seen once; the top ten hold 11%. The time point is: peripheral blood 6 weeks after treatment start. Patients had locally advanced or metastatic urothelial carcinoma. The data stem from a study of PD-L1 blockade in urothelial cancer. Findings of the study overall: In blood at 3 weeks, tumor-associated clones expanded more among patients with durable benefit.

The receptor was derived from a man between 60 and 75 years old with urothelial cancer. The material sequenced was PBMCs, taken around atezolizumab (anti-PD-L1) treatment.

CDR3 sequence (DNA): TGTGCCTGGCAAAGACAGGGGAATTATGGCTACACCTTC. Translating it yields CAWQRQGNYGYTF. The chain couples TRBV30 to TRBJ1-2; 8 bases fit TRBD1. CDR3 length equals 13 residues. CDR1 is GTSNPN, CDR2 SVGIG, per germline (reference sequence). Unmatched junction bases numbered 7, after V lost 5 bases and J lost 5 bases.